The source of this T cell receptor beta chain is a study of metastatic and nonmetastatic thyroid tumors. Study overall: The authors compared repertoires across blood and tumor or nodule tissue from malignant and benign thyroid patients.

Per the authors' pipeline: Clinicopathological groups of papillary thyroid cancer showed CDR3 differences that were used to build a distant-metastasis classifier. TCRdb re-called the PCR reads through MiXCR. The V and J calls come from TCRdb's annotation, not from the publication. Among approximately 15,000 clones listed, about 20% were seen once. This clone was counted between two and nine times. Its antigen is currently unknown. The study's findings and limits: When malignant thyroid tumors were compared with benign nodules, TCR beta diversity was reportedly significantly higher in the malignant tumors. This held in both blood and tumor samples.

J gave up 4 bases and V 6 bases, and 9 bases lay outside the gene matches. Germline CDR1 reads SGHVS; CDR2 reads FQNEAQ. This CDR3 has 15 residues. All patients were treatment-naive before thyroid surgery. The V gene is TRBV7-8, the J gene TRBJ1-1; TRBD1 agrees at 9 bases. The receptor comes from a female donor with papillary thyroid cancer or a benign thyroid nodule (not recorded which). Some clones in this sample may be carry-over from other donors' samples. Specimen: adjacent normal tissue. The CDR3: CASRIIQGASTEAFF. The DNA of the CDR3 is TGTGCCAGCAGAATCATACAGGGGGCTAGCACTGAAGCTTTCTTT.